This TCR beta chain was found in a study of T cell repertoires in cytomegalovirus infection. Study information: CMV infection plus the matching HLA type was flagged by public TCR beta signatures.

This clonotype occurred many times. Its antigen is currently unknown. Trimming removed 6 bases from V and 5 bases from J, with 13 bases in between. The CDR3 extends over 13 amino acids. General observations from the study: CMV-specific TCR beta clonotypes restricted by HLA-C were the ones dominating the ex vivo response. CMV carriers with the relevant HLA were identified by cumulative public TCR beta family frequency.

TCRdb reanalysed the reads using MiXCR and keeps one entry per CDR3 protein. The repertoire holds roughly 230,000 distinct CDR3 sequences, with approximately 15% as singletons. The sequenced sample consisted of CD8+ T cells from PBMCs. The chain carries TRBV12-3 or TRBV12-4 and TRBJ1-1; D is unclear. The sequence was collected from a human donor in good health (CMV status not recorded). Some clones in this sample may be carry-over from other donors' samples. Here the CDR3 reads CASSQGLATEAFF. For the CDR3, the DNA is TGTGCCAGCAGCCAAGGGCTGGCGACTGAAGCTTTCTTT.